This TCR beta chain was captured in a study of regulatory T cells in long-lasting Graves disease. Arm-PCR of CDR3 regions and iRepertoire HTBI primers were used to build TCR beta libraries. One entry per CDR3 protein, called by TCRdb with MiXCR from the multiplex PCR reads. The sample yields approximately 540,000 distinct CDR3 sequences, 12% seen once. Time point: newly diagnosed GD, antithyroid drugs for less than 3 months. PBMC-derived RNA was used for the TCR library. CDR1 and CDR2 from the germline V gene are SNHLY and FYNNEI. The CDR3 has 13 residues. V lost 8 bases, J lost 3 bases, and 4 bases stayed unmatched. The sample was also reused in another study, on T cells in Graves' hyperthyroidism and ophthalmopathy. That work states: First-round RT-PCR of the TCR CDR3 relied on the HTBI primer set.

The genes are TRBV2 and TRBJ2-1, with 7 bases fitting TRBD2. This clonotype originated in a woman in her 30s with Graves disease. The sample here was peripheral blood mononuclear cells (PBMCs), taken at new diagnosis, from a patient treated with antithyroid drugs. The CDR3 DNA sequence: TGTGCCAGCGGGGACTACAACTACAATGAGCAGTTCTTC. Encoded protein: CASGDYNYNEQFF. Full variable domain (rest looked up from reference TRBV2 and TRBJ2-1): EPEVTQTPSHQVTQMGQEVILRCVPISNHLYFYWYRQILGQKVEFLVSFYNNEISEKSEIFDDQFSVERPDGSNFTLKIRSTKLEDSAMYFCASGDYNYNEQFFGPGTRLTVL.